This TCR beta chain came from a study of shared clonotypes between healthy human individuals. Several immunoSEQ plates received, in even portions, the genomic DNA of each subset. The assay was immunoSEQ multiplex PCR, and TCRdb's table has in-frame clones only and misses some. The sample has over 2 million clones; about 90% are singletons. The CDR3 extends over 14 amino acids. V shed 6 bases, J shed 7 bases, and the junction held 9 bases outside the gene matches. CDR1 and CDR2 from the germline V gene are SGHRS and YFSETQ. The sequenced material came from naive CD4+ T cells from PBMCs. The subset: CD45RA+ positively selected. The V and J genes are TRBV5-1 and TRBJ2-1; TRBD2 matches at 8 bases. This TCR was sampled from a man between 18 and 29 years old in good health. Some clones in this sample may be carry-over from other donors' samples. The CDR3 here is CASTNSGRVNEQFF. For the CDR3, the DNA is TGCGCCAGCACAAACAGCGGGAGAGTAAATGAGCAGTTCTTC.